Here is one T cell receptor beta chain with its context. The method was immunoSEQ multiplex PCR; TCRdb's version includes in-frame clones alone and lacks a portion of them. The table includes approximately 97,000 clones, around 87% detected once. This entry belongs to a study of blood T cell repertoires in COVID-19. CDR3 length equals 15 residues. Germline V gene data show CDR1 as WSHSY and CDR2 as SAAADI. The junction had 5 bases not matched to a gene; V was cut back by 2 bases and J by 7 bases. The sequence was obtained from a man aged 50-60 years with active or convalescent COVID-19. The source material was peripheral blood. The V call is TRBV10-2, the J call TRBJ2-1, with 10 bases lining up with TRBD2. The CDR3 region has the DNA TGCGCCAGCAGTGAGGTGGCTAGCGGGGGAAATGAGCAGTTCTTC. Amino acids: CASSEVASGGNEQFF.